This T cell receptor beta chain was identified in a study of shared clonotypes between healthy human individuals. Study information: A couple of women and a few men aged 18 to 49 served as donors. For every donor, three CD4 naive, three CD4 memory, two CD8 naive and one CD8 memory plates were used. Overall study findings and caveats: Four donors held around 5% of naive CD4 clonotypes in common. Across subsets, estimated richness was generally greater for naive than for memory populations.

Measured with immunoSEQ multiplex PCR; TCRdb has only the in-frame clones, and not every one. This table holds 1.5 million to 2.5 million clones, just under 95% found once. Naive CD8 cells lacked CD45RO, underwent positive selection for CCR7 and left out terminally differentiated effector memory CD45RA+ cells. This CDR3 has 17 amino acids. Concerning this clone itself: The antigen is undetermined.

The chain uses TRBV21-1 and TRBJ2-1; whether TRBD2, the table's D call, matches the DNA was not checked. TRBV21-1 is marked as a pseudogene. This clonotype was obtained from a man between 18 and 29 years old in good health. The sample comprised naive CD8+ T cells sorted from blood. DNA of the CDR3: TGTGCCAGCAGCGTCTACCGGGACTCCCCTTTAGGGGATGAGCAGTTCTTC. Protein: CASSVYRDSPLGDEQFF.